This T cell receptor (beta chain) was obtained from a study of CD8 T cells in ankylosing spondylitis. This clonotype was counted at least ten times. In TCRdb, the 5' RACE reads were re-called with MiXCR into one record per CDR3 protein. The sample consists of around 220,000 distinct CDR3 sequences, about 10% of them appearing once. The CDR3 loop spans 14 amino acids. Between the trimmed V and J ends, which lost 1 base and 1 base, there was a span of 7 bases. Germline V lookup: CDR1 SGHTA, CDR2 FQGTGA. The chain links TRBV7-3 to TRBJ1-1; D is uncertain. The source material was blood, either unsorted or a sorted T cell fraction (not recorded which). The receptor was isolated from a male donor with ankylosing spondylitis or in good health (not recorded which). CDR3 in amino acids: CASSLSTSNTEAFF. CDR3 sequence (DNA): TGTGCCAGCAGCTTAAGCACGTCGAACACTGAAGCTTTCTTT.